Below, 5 T cell receptor beta chains from the same sample are listed, as sequenced in a study of blood T cell repertoires in COVID-19. The table came from immunoSEQ multiplex PCR; TCRdb's copy has only in-frame clones and leaves some out. The sample yields about 180,000 clones, around three quarters seen once. The specimen was peripheral blood. The receptor set was obtained from a man between 70 and 80 years old with active or convalescent COVID-19.

J is TRBJ1-1 and V is TRBV15; D is possibly TRBD1 (5 bases). V was pared by 3 bases and J by 4 bases, with 21 bases between. CDR1 is LNHNV and CDR2 is YYDKDF in the germline V gene (reference sequence). This CDR3 is built from 17 residues. The CDR3 reads CATSSHLWGGVVTEAFF. The CDR3 DNA reads TGTGCCACCAGCAGCCACCTTTGGGGCGGGGTGGTCACTGAAGCTTTCTTT.

The chain recombines TRBV11-2 with TRBJ2-5; perhaps TRBD1 as D (5 bases). Trimming pared 1 base from V and 7 bases from J, leaving 10 bases between. Germline loops: CDR1 SGHAT, CDR2 FQNNGV. This CDR3 is 13 amino acids long. CDR3 in DNA: TGTGCCAGCAGCTTAGGACAGCTCGGGACCCAGTACTTC. Translating gives CASSLGQLGTQYF.

This clone was found a few times. V gene TRBV6-5 combines with J gene TRBJ2-3; 11 bases agree with TRBD2. The trim removed 6 bases at V and 8 bases at J, leaving 7 bases unmatched. CDR3 length: 14 amino acids. Germline V lookup: CDR1 MNHEY, CDR2 SVGAGI. This chain's CDR3 is CASRPGTSGGTQYF. CDR3 DNA sequence: TGTGCCAGCAGGCCAGGGACTAGCGGAGGTACGCAGTATTTT.

V usage is TRBV3-1 (or the pseudogene TRBV3-2) and J usage is TRBJ1-1; D is unresolved. The CDR3 covers 13 residues. V was cut by 4 bases and J by 1 base, with 7 bases left in between. Germline assignment: CDR1 LGHDT and CDR2 YNNKEL (reference sequence). CDR3 region: CASSPAQNTEAFF. In nucleotides, the CDR3 is TGTGCCAGCAGCCCCGCACAGAACACTGAAGCTTTCTTT.

The V gene is TRBV2, the J gene TRBJ1-1; D remains unclear. Trimming pared 3 bases from V and 4 bases from J, leaving 18 bases between. The CDR3 has 16 residues. In germline, CDR1 is SNHLY, CDR2 FYNNEI. CDR3 loop: CASSDGGWKGGTEAFF. The CDR3 nucleotides are TGTGCCAGCAGTGACGGAGGGTGGAAGGGCGGCACTGAAGCTTTCTTT.